The 2 T cell receptor beta chains below all came from one sample that was sequenced in a study of T cells after yellow fever vaccination. Using its own MiXCR run on the 5' RACE reads, TCRdb lists one record per CDR3 protein. The table records approximately 550,000 distinct CDR3 sequences, roughly 19% of them present only once. The material sequenced was PBMCs, taken 15 days after the yellow fever booster vaccination. Source of these receptors: a young man who received the YFV17D yellow fever vaccine.

This clonotype has a handful of counts. V is TRBV4-1 and J is TRBJ2-3, with 7 bases fitting TRBD2. The V and J ends lost 5 bases and 12 bases, in that order; junction bases with no gene match: 14. The CDR3 is made up of 14 amino acids. Germline-derived CDR1 and CDR2 are MGHRA and YSYEKL. The CDR3 nucleotides read TGCGCCAGCAGCTGGGGGGGTATGTCTGAACCACAGTATTTT. It encodes CASSWGGMSEPQYF.

In its sample, this clonotype was seen a few times. V gene TRBV7-2 combines with J gene TRBJ2-7; no firm D call. Looked up from germline, CDR1 is SGHTA and CDR2 is FQGNSA. CDR3 length equals 12 residues. With 6 bases removed from V and 7 bases from J, the gap between germline ends came to 13 bases. CDR3 DNA: TGTGCCAGCAGAGTCTTATTCGGAGAGCAGTACTTC. Encoded protein: CASRVLFGEQYF.